This T cell receptor beta chain was found in a study of beta chain features in type 1 diabetes. Since all of the isolated RNA was reverse transcribed, expressed TCRB transcripts were what got sequenced. The table came from immunoSEQ multiplex PCR; TCRdb's copy has only in-frame clones and leaves some out. The sample consists of a few hundred thousand clones, roughly 12% of them appearing once. Purity (above 95%) was reached by all sorted populations. Study results and caveats: The naive, central memory and Treg TCRB repertoires of patients appeared to be more similar to one another than those of healthy donors. The study found moderately but significantly shorter TCRB CDR3s in all four CD4+ subsets of Type 1 diabetes patients. VDJ junctions sequenced from type 1 diabetes patients showed fewer insertions and more deletions.

About this clone itself: Its antigen is not known.

Germline lookup yields CDR1 SNHLY and CDR2 FYNNEI. There are 17 residues in the CDR3. Trimming stripped 0 bases from V and 4 bases from J, with 16 bases between. The TCR originated in a woman aged 18-29 years with type 1 diabetes. The chain uses TRBV2 and TRBJ1-5; TRBD1 might be the D (6 bases). The sequencing sample was made of naive CD4+ T cells from blood. The CDR3 nucleotides are TGTGCCAGCAGTGAAGCGCTTCAGACAGGTCCAAATCAGCCCCAGCATTTT. Its protein is CASSEALQTGPNQPQHF.